This TCR beta chain is from a study of blood T cell repertoires in COVID-19. Study context: Acute and convalescent COVID-19 samples came from the United States, Italy and Spain.

Trimming at V came to 3 bases and at J to 3 bases, leaving 5 bases not matched to a gene. The CDR3 extends over 14 amino acids. CDR1 and CDR2 from the germline V gene are MDHEN and SYDVKM. The authors' processing: Cell counts per sample came from amplifying reference gene primers. Data came from immunoSEQ multiplex PCR; TCRdb stores just in-frame clones and leaves some out. V, J and clone size reflect that table, while D and trimming were determined from the DNA. This table has some 75,000 clones, 75% to 90% appearing once. This receptor was obtained from a man aged 55 to 70 with acute or convalescent COVID-19. The V gene is TRBV28, the J gene TRBJ2-7; 7 positions match TRBD1. Specimen: peripheral blood. The CDR3 DNA is TGTGCCAGCAGTTTTTCCCAGGGGGTCTACGAGCAGTACTTC. It is translated as CASSFSQGVYEQYF.